This passage covers 20 T cell receptor beta chains from one sample sequenced in a study of blood T cells in healthy people across ages. The use of a sample-barcoded 5' primer and a J-beta primer mix characterized a second PCR of 7 to 11 cycles. TCRdb reprocessed the 5' RACE reads via MiXCR and lists one record per CDR3 protein. This sample yields approximately 1.5 million distinct CDR3 sequences, of which around 36% are seen a single time; over 9% belongs to the top ten. Sequences were obtained from blood. The receptors were sampled from a woman in her 30s in good health.

J is TRBJ1-2 and V is TRBV4-1, with TRBD1 as a possible D gene (6 bases). V lost 1 base and J 2 bases, leaving 11 bases between the germline ends. The CDR3 is made up of 15 amino acids. Germline CDR1 MGHRA, CDR2 YSYEKL. In DNA, the CDR3 is TGCGCCAGCAGCCAAGGACAGGACCTAAACTATGGCTACACCTTC. It codes for CASSQGQDLNYGYTF.

This clonotype was seen only a few times. The rearrangement uses TRBV4-1 and TRBJ2-5, with 13 bases identical to TRBD2. Germline V gene data show CDR1 as MGHRA and CDR2 as YSYEKL. The CDR3 is made up of 16 amino acids. V gave up 4 bases and J gave up 3 bases; unmatched junction bases: 5. CDR3 sequence: CASSPYGTSGKETQYF. The CDR3 DNA reads TGCGCCAGCAGCCCTTACGGGACTAGCGGGAAAGAGACCCAGTACTTC.

The chain recombines TRBV5-1 with TRBJ2-5; 8 bases fit TRBD2. In germline, CDR1 is SGHRS, CDR2 YFSETQ. V dropped 4 bases and J dropped 4; count of bases not matched to a gene: 6. This CDR3 region has 14 residues. CDR3 coding DNA: TGCGCCAGCAGCCAGGGACTAGATCGAGAGACCCAGTACTTC. Its protein is CASSQGLDRETQYF.

This clonotype was counted only a few times. The chain recombines TRBV29-1 with TRBJ1-1; 8 positions match TRBD1. With 7 bases clipped from V and 1 base from J, the junction kept 8 bases outside the gene matches. The CDR3 totals 14 residues. Germline V lookup: CDR1 SQVTM, CDR2 ANQGSEA. Here the CDR3 reads CSAMDRASNTEAFF. As DNA, the CDR3 is TGCAGCGCAATGGACAGGGCTTCGAACACTGAAGCTTTCTTT.

The table lists this clonotype with a few counts. The chain links TRBV2 to TRBJ1-6; D possibly corresponds to TRBD1 (5 bases). In germline, CDR1 is SNHLY, CDR2 FYNNEI. This CDR3 is built from 15 residues. V was shortened by 1 base and J by 8 bases, with 12 bases between the two germline ends. CDR3 sequence: CASSEEGQGYSPLHF. In DNA form, the CDR3 reads TGTGCCAGCAGTGAAGAGGGGCAGGGATATTCACCCCTCCACTTT. Looking up the rest from reference TRBV2 and TRBJ1-6 gives the full variable domain: EPEVTQTPSHQVTQMGQEVILRCVPISNHLYFYWYRQILGQKVEFLVSFYNNEISEKSEIFDDQFSVERPDGSNFTLKIRSTKLEDSAMYFCASSEEGQGYSPLHFGNGTRLTVT.

This clonotype was detected only a few times. The junction departs from the called germline gene at one end, perhaps through a read error. The chain joins TRBV6-1 to TRBJ2-7; 11 nucleotides line up with TRBD1. The germline CDR1 and CDR2 sequences are MNHNS and SASEGT. The CDR3 is 14 amino acids. CDR3 residues: CAGSLGQGVYEQYF. CDR3 DNA sequence: TGTGCCGGCAGTCTGGGACAGGGGGTCTACGAGCAGTACTTC.

CDR3 sequence (DNA): TGTGCCAGCAGCCAGCGGGAGCTGAAGGGCAATGAGCAGTTCTTC. Its protein is CASSQRELKGNEQFF. This sequence joins TRBV3-1 and TRBJ2-1; 7 bases line up with TRBD2. Unmatched junction bases numbered 8, after V lost 3 bases and J lost 6 bases. This CDR3 has 15 amino acids. Germline loops: CDR1 LGHDT, CDR2 YNNKEL (reference sequence).

V is TRBV15 and J is TRBJ2-5; possibly TRBD2 for D (5 bases). V was cut by 5 bases and J by 5 bases, with 21 bases left in between. CDR3 length: 16 amino acids. Germline CDR1 reads LNHNV; CDR2 reads YYDKDF (reference sequence). The CDR3 DNA is TGTGCCACCAGCCCCTCTGCCACGGGATACTATGAGACCCAGTACTTC. Amino acid sequence: CATSPSATGYYETQYF.

This clonotype was counted a few times. The rearrangement uses TRBV2 and TRBJ2-3, with D possibly being TRBD1 or TRBD2 (5 bases each). Germline V CDR1 and CDR2: SNHLY, FYNNEI. This CDR3 contains 14 residues. Deletions cut 5 bases from V and 6 bases from J, with 15 bases between. The CDR3 protein is CASSIGTSRDTQYF. The CDR3 DNA sequence: TGTGCCAGCAGTATCGGGACCTCCAGGGATACGCAGTATTTT.

The chain has TRBV7-9 and TRBJ1-6; D uncertain. This CDR3 is 13 amino acids long. The germline CDR1 and CDR2 sequences are SEHNR and FQNEAQ (reference sequence). Trimming removed 8 bases from V and 9 bases from J, with 14 bases in between. The CDR3 loop reads CASQTQLGSPLHF. The CDR3 DNA reads TGTGCCAGCCAGACCCAACTCGGTTCACCCCTCCACTTT. Complete variable domain (other parts from reference TRBV7-9 and TRBJ1-6): DTGVSQNPRHKITKRGQNVTFRCDPISEHNRLYWYRQTLGQGPEFLTYFQNEAQLEKSRLLSDRFSAERPKGSFSTLEIQRTEQGDSAMYLCASQTQLGSPLHFGNGTRLTVT.

This chain links TRBV27 with TRBJ2-5; D not certain. The CDR3 sequence is 14 residues long. V lost 3 bases and J lost 2, with 10 bases in between. Germline values: CDR1 MNHEY, CDR2 SMNVEV (reference sequence). The CDR3 region has the DNA TGTGCCAGCAGTTTCTCCGTCTTACAAGAGACCCAGTACTTC. This encodes CASSFSVLQETQYF.

As regards this clonotype: At one end, the junction sequence differs from germline, possibly due to a read error. The chain recombines TRBV3-1 with TRBJ2-7, with 10 nucleotides matching TRBD2. Germline CDR1 is LGHDT and CDR2 is YNNKEL (reference sequence). This CDR3 spans 15 amino acids. DNA for the CDR3: TGTGCCAGCAGCCATTCGGGACTAGCGTCCTGCGAGCAGTACTTC. Translated, it gives CASSHSGLASCEQYF.

The CDR3: CASRSLRAGAGYTF. CDR3 nucleotides: TGTGCCAGCAGGTCCCTTAGGGCCGGAGCTGGCTACACCTTC. The V gene is TRBV11-2, the J gene TRBJ1-2, with unresolved D. The CDR3 is made up of 14 amino acids. Trimming took 6 bases from V and 7 from J, leaving 18 bases between them. Germline CDR1 reads SGHAT; CDR2 reads FQNNGV.

This chain links TRBV27 with TRBJ2-7; 13 positions agree with TRBD2. This CDR3 contains 19 residues. The J segment lost 4 bases and the V segment lost 3 bases, leaving 15 bases of the junction unmatched. Germline CDR1 is MNHEY and CDR2 is SMNVEV (reference sequence). The CDR3 here is CASSFTTSGRPRTLYEQYF. The DNA of the CDR3 is TGTGCCAGCAGTTTCACGACTAGCGGGAGGCCCCGGACTCTTTACGAGCAGTACTTC.

The chain has TRBV5-6 and TRBJ2-1, with 10 bases aligning to TRBD2. CDR3 length: 14 amino acids. CDR1 SGHDT and CDR2 YYEEEE come from the germline V gene. V was pared by 7 bases and J by 9 bases, with 10 bases of the junction left unmatched. As DNA, the CDR3 is TGTGCCAGCGGAAGCGGGAGGGCCTTCAGTGAGCAGTTCTTC. It encodes CASGSGRAFSEQFF. Looking up the rest from reference TRBV5-6 and TRBJ2-1 gives the full variable domain: DAGVTQSPTHLIKTRGQQVTLRCSPKSGHDTVSWYQQALGQGPQFIFQYYEEEERQRGNFPDRFSGHQFPNYSSELNVNALLLGDSALYLCASGSGRAFSEQFFGPGTRLTVL.

This clonotype was seen only a few times. V and J are TRBV20-1 and TRBJ1-5; 7 bases line up with TRBD1. Germline V gene lookup returns CDR1 DFQATT and CDR2 SNEGSKA (reference sequence). The CDR3 covers 14 residues. V was clipped by 6 bases and J by 0 bases; unmatched bases: 5. CDR3 protein: CSARQGYSNQPQHF. Written as DNA, the CDR3 is TGCAGTGCAAGACAGGGTTATAGCAATCAGCCCCAGCATTTT.

The chain is built from TRBV12-3 or TRBV12-4 and TRBJ2-1; TRBD1 matches at 7 bases. This CDR3 has 17 residues. J was trimmed by 1 base and V by 4 bases; bases with no gene match: 10. CDR3 protein: CASSYRAGTESYNEQFF. The CDR3 DNA reads TGTGCCAGCAGTTACCGGGCCGGGACAGAGTCCTACAATGAGCAGTTCTTC.

The chain uses TRBV20-1 and TRBJ1-2, with no clear D. Germline V gene lookup returns CDR1 DFQATT and CDR2 SNEGSKA (reference sequence). The CDR3 consists of 12 residues. V was pared by 5 bases and J by 3 bases, with 10 bases between. This chain's CDR3 is CSAPSGYYGYTF. In nucleotides, the CDR3 is TGCAGTGCTCCCTCAGGTTACTATGGCTACACCTTC.

J is TRBJ2-1 and V is TRBV7-9; D is uncertain. CDR3 length: 15 amino acids. The V end lost 5 bases, the J end lost 3 bases, and 14 bases lay between the germline ends. The germline V gene encodes CDR1 SEHNR and CDR2 FQNEAQ (reference sequence). As DNA, the CDR3 is TGTGCCAGCAGCCCCTCGCGGCCCAACTACAATGAGCAGTTCTTC. Amino acids: CASSPSRPNYNEQFF.

This clonotype was counted a few times. CDR3 residues: CASSQLTSGRTDTQYF. CDR3 DNA: TGTGCCAGCAGCCAGCTGACTAGCGGGAGGACAGATACGCAGTATTTT. This chain uses TRBV4-2 with TRBJ2-3, with 13 bases identical to TRBD2. The V and J ends lost 3 bases and 3 bases, in that order; junction bases with no gene match: 3. CDR3 length: 16 amino acids. Germline loops: CDR1 LGHNA, CDR2 YNFKEQ.